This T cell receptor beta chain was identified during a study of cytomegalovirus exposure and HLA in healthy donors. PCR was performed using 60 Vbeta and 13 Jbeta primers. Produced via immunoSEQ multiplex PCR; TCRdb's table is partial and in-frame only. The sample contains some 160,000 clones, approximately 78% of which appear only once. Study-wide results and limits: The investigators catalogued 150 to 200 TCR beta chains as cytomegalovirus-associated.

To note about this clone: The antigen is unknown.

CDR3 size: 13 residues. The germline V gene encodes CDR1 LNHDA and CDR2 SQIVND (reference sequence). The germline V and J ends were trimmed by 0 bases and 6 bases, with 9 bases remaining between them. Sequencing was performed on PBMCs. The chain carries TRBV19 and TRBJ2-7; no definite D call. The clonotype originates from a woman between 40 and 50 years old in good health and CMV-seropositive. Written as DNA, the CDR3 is TGTGCCAGTAGTATAGATCGAGCATCCGAGCAGTACTTC. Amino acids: CASSIDRASEQYF.